This TCR beta chain was observed in a study of shared clonotypes between healthy human individuals. Study-wide background: Two women and a few men aged 18 to 49 served as donors.

Libraries were prepared by immunoSEQ multiplex PCR; TCRdb keeps only in-frame clonotypes and omits some of them. The sample lists 110,000 or so clones, around 65% seen once, with under 25% in the top ten. As to this clone: Its target is not known.

Looked up from germline, CDR1 is SGHNT and CDR2 is YYREEE (reference sequence). The CDR3 is made up of 17 amino acids. Trimming at V came to 2 bases and at J to 3 bases, leaving 8 bases not matched to a gene. Study-level results: Larger estimated richness was generally seen in naive subsets than in memory subsets.

CD45RO+ cells and CCR7-negative CD45RA+ TemRA cells were combined as CD8 memory. This receptor was obtained from a woman aged 25 to 45 in good health. The sample taken for sequencing was memory CD8+ T cells sorted from blood. The subset: CD45RO+ cells pooled with CCR7-negative TemRA cells. The V and J genes are TRBV5-4 and TRBJ2-2; 9 bases line up with TRBD2. CDR3 amino acids: CASSFPGTSLYTGELFF. The CDR3 DNA reads TGTGCCAGCAGCTTCCCCGGGACTAGCCTGTACACCGGGGAGCTGTTTTTT.